This is a list of T cell receptor beta chains from one sample in a study of blood T cell repertoires in COVID-19. The data were produced by immunoSEQ multiplex PCR, yet TCRdb's version contains in-frame clones alone and is incomplete. The sample lists 110,000 or so clones; around 84% were seen once. Sequenced input: peripheral blood. These TCRs come from a woman in her thirties or forties with acute or convalescent COVID-19. Each CDR3 is given without its conserved first and last residue.

J,V,CDR3
TRBJ1-5,TRBV5-6,ASSLVGQGSNQPQH
TRBJ2-1,TRBV13,ASSGGNSNEQF
TRBJ1-6,TRBV5-1,ASSLVTGPDSPLH
TRBJ2-2,TRBV2,ASREGLAGELF
TRBJ1-4,TRBV11-2,ASSLGQGASEKLF
TRBJ1-4,TRBV2,ASNGGQLTNEKLF
TRBJ2-1,TRBV5-1,ASSLNSLNNEQF
TRBJ2-1,TRBV30,ALTRDRDYNEQF
TRBJ2-2,TRBV6-1,ASSELGGGRELF
TRBJ1-5,TRBV19,ASSNPGQGGFVPQH
TRBJ1-5,TRBV5-1,ASSYGQGGNQPQH
TRBJ2-1,TRBV2,ASTESGGPYNEQF
TRBJ1-1,TRBV7-9,ASSESSRARGTEAF
TRBJ2-1,TRBV10-1,ASSGGQANNEQF
TRBJ2-3,TRBV19,ASSWAIGRDTQY
TRBJ1-1,TRBV9,ASSAGTLNTEAF
TRBJ1-1,TRBV9,ASSELQMNTEAF
TRBJ1-1,TRBV5-4,ASSPNAGTGRTEAF
TRBJ1-2,TRBV24-1,ATSDGQYGYT
TRBJ1-2,TRBV5-1,ASSLAQGVYGYT
TRBJ2-7,TRBV3-1/TRBV3-2,ASSPSGGAFSYEQY
TRBJ2-3,TRBV20-1,SASPRPGLNLGTQY
TRBJ2-1,TRBV11-2,ASSLVLGGSSSYNEQF
TRBJ1-2,TRBV4-1,ASSQDLTAGYT
TRBJ1-6,TRBV19,ASQYSSGTGTSPLH
TRBJ1-1,TRBV5-6,ASRADSNTEAF
TRBJ1-4,TRBV5-1,ASKGAELTEKLF
TRBJ1-2,TRBV5-1,ASSTGTGFGYT
TRBJ1-1,TRBV30,AWGDRQLKAF
TRBJ1-5,TRBV25-1,ASSDSGGSNQPQH
TRBJ1-4,TRBV18,ASSPAYPLEKLF
TRBJ1-6,TRBV27,ASSSGGFNSPLH
TRBJ1-2,TRBV5-5,ASSTTANYGYT
TRBJ2-5,TRBV19,ASSNQDFTQETQY
TRBJ2-1,TRBV6-1,ASSGAGGLGSEQF
TRBJ1-1,TRBV21-1,ASRKKQTPSEPEAF
TRBJ1-3,TRBV10-3,AIRLDRGGDTIY
TRBJ2-7,TRBV2,ASSEELAGGAYEQY
TRBJ1-6,TRBV9,ASNQQGVYNSPLH
TRBJ1-3,TRBV19,ASSGQGEEGNTIY
TRBJ1-1,TRBV9,ASSVGTGDTEAF
TRBJ2-1,TRBV14,ASSQVGGGLSEQF
TRBJ2-1,TRBV11-3,ASSRGGPNNEQF
TRBJ1-6,TRBV15,ATSRGGTGTNSPLH
TRBJ2-3,TRBV14,ASSQVGGPDTQY
TRBJ2-3,TRBV9,ASSVGREASRGDTQY
TRBJ1-5,TRBV9,ASNRQGDNQPQH
TRBJ2-7,TRBV18,ASSQQGRYEQY
TRBJ2-2,TRBV5-1,ASSLYSTDLYTGELF
TRBJ2-3,TRBV30,AWSLGTSGITDTQY
TRBJ1-1,TRBV5-4,ASSLGGQGSKSTEAF
TRBJ2-7,TRBV9,ASSVGTSGAPYEQY
TRBJ1-1,TRBV6-5,ASSYGDGGGNTEAF
TRBJ2-7,TRBV30,AWRPGTGGYEQY
TRBJ2-1,TRBV10-3,AIGSGGLNNEQF
TRBJ2-1,TRBV9,ASSPTWASYNEQF
TRBJ1-4,TRBV5-1,ASMVGHATNEKLF
TRBJ2-1,TRBV7-6,ASSLGSGGGYYYNEQF